This T cell receptor beta chain stems from a study of somatic mutations in cytotoxic T cells in rheumatoid arthritis. Measured with immunoSEQ multiplex PCR; TCRdb has only the in-frame clones, and not every one. The sample contains some 16,000 clones, about 74% of which appear only once. This CDR3 is built from 16 residues. Germline trimming cut 5 bases from V and 4 bases from J; bases unmatched to any gene: 12. Germline values: CDR1 SGHNT, CDR2 YENEEA. Specimen: CD8+ T cells sorted from blood. The sequence came from an adult with rheumatoid arthritis. The V and J genes are TRBV11-3 and TRBJ2-3; TRBD2 matches at 7 bases. This chain's CDR3 is CASSGRGVVDADTQYF. CDR3 in DNA: TGTGCCAGCAGCGGACGGGGGGTAGTGGATGCAGATACGCAGTATTTT.